This record looks at one T cell receptor beta chain sequence and its context. Its antigen is unidentified. The sample comes from a study of OX40 agonist ivuxolimab in advanced cancers. The study's findings and limits: Blood T cells, both CD4+ and CD8+, expanded clonally by week 6 at 0.1 to 3.0 mg/kg.

This CDR3 comprises 16 residues. V was pared by 6 bases and J by 8 bases, with 13 bases of the junction left unmatched. Germline V lookup: CDR1 MDHEN, CDR2 SYDVKM. Using immunoSEQ multiplex PCR, the repertoire was profiled, and TCRdb retains in-frame clones only, with some absent. Among approximately 76,000 clones listed, roughly 85% were seen once. The TCR comes from an adult with an advanced solid tumor such as melanoma, head and neck, liver or kidney cancer. This material consisted of CD4+ or CD8+ T cells sorted from blood, taken in a trial of the OX40 agonist ivuxolimab. This chain uses TRBV28 with TRBJ1-2; 12 bases match TRBD1. This CDR3 reads CASRAFPGQGAAGYTF. The CDR3 DNA reads as TGTGCCAGCAGGGCCTTTCCGGGACAGGGGGCTGCGGGCTACACCTTC.